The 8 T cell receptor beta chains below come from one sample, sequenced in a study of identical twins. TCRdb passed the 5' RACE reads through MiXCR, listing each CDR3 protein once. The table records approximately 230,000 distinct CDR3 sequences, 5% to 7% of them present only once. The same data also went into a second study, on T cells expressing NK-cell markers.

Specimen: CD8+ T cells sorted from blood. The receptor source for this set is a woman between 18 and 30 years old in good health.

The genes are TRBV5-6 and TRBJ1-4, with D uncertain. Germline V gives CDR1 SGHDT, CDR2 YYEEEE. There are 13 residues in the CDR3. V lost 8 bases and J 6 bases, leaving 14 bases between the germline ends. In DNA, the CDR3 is TGTGCCAGGGGCTTGGTAAGAGATGAAAAACTGTTTTTT. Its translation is CARGLVRDEKLFF.

The CDR3 sequence: CASSQGAELANYGYTF. DNA for the CDR3: TGTGCCAGCAGCCAAGGGGCAGAACTTGCTAACTATGGCTACACCTTC. The chain uses TRBV7-9 and TRBJ1-2; D might be TRBD1 (5 bases). Looked up from germline, CDR1 is SEHNR and CDR2 is FQNEAQ (reference sequence). There are 16 residues in the CDR3. The V gene lost 5 bases and the J gene lost 0 bases, with 16 bases spanning the gap.

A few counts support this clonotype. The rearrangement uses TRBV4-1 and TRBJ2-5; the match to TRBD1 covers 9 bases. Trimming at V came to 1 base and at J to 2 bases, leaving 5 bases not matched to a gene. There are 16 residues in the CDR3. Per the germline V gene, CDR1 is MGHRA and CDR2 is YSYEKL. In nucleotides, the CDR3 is TGCGCCAGCAGCCAAGGAACGGGACAGGGACAAGAGACCCAGTACTTC. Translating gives CASSQGTGQGQETQYF.

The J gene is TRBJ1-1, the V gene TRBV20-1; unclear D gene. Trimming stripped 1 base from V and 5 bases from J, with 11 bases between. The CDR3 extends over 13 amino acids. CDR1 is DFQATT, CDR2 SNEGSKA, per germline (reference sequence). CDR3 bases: TGCAGTGCTAGAGGTGTGTGGGAAACTGAAGCTTTCTTT. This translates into CSARGVWETEAFF.

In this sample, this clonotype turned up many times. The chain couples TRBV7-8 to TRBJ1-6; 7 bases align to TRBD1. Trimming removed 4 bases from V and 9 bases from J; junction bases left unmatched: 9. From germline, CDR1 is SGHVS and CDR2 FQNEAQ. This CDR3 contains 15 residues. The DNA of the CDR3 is TGTGCCAGCAGCTCCACAGGGGATCTAAGTTCACCCCTCCACTTT. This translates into CASSSTGDLSSPLHF.

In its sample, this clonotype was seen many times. The CDR3 loop reads CASSQAGGLDNEQFF. The CDR3, as DNA: TGTGCCAGCAGCCAGGCGGGGGGGCTCGACAATGAGCAGTTCTTC. The J gene is TRBJ2-1, the V gene TRBV3-1, with 9 bases matching TRBD2. V shed 3 bases and J 5 bases; nucleotides not matched to a gene: 5. The CDR3 spans 15 residues. Germline loops: CDR1 LGHDT, CDR2 YNNKEL (reference sequence).

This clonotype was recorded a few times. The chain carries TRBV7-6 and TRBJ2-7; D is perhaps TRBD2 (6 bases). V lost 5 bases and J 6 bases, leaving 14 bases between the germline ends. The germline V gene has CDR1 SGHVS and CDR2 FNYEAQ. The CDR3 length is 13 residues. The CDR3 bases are TGTGCCAGCAGCGATGGGGGAGGAATCGAGCAGTACTTC. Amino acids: CASSDGGGIEQYF.

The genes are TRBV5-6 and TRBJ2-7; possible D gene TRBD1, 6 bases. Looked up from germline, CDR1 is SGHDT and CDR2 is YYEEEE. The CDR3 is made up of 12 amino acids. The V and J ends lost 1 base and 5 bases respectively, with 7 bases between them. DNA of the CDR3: TGTGCCAGCAGCTTGCACAGGGACGAGCAGTACTTC. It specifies CASSLHRDEQYF.